The 32 T cell receptor beta chains given below trace back to one sample, sequenced in a study of blood T cell repertoires in COVID-19. Generated by immunoSEQ multiplex PCR, the TCRdb table keeps only in-frame clones and is missing some. The sample contains roughly 280,000 clones, 89% of which appear only once. The sample consisted of peripheral blood. These receptors all stem from a man between 45 and 60 years old with acute or convalescent COVID-19.

This rearrangement joins TRBV6-5 to TRBJ1-6, with a possible D match to TRBD1 (6 bases). The V end lost 6 bases, the J end lost 5 bases, and 14 bases lay between the germline ends. CDR3 length equals 15 residues. CDR1 is MNHEY, CDR2 SVGAGI, per germline. The CDR3 nucleotides are TGTGCCAGCAGATCTCCAACAGGGAATAATTCACCCCTCCACTTT. Translation: CASRSPTGNNSPLHF.

In this sample, this clone turned up a few times. J is TRBJ1-6 and V is TRBV19; possibly TRBD1 for D (6 bases). CDR1 is LNHDA, CDR2 SQIVND, per germline (reference sequence). This CDR3 has 16 amino acids. Deletions cut 5 bases from V and 10 bases from J, with 21 bases between. CDR3 nucleotide sequence: TGTGCCAGTAGTCCGGGGTTTAGCCGGGACACATCACCCCTCCACTTT. Amino acids: CASSPGFSRDTSPLHF.

The chain joins TRBV27 to TRBJ1-1, with D maybe TRBD1 (5 bases). The CDR3 has 15 residues. Trimming removed 3 bases from V and 1 base from J, with 12 bases in between. CDR1 is MNHEY and CDR2 is SMNVEV in the germline V gene (reference sequence). In DNA, the CDR3 is TGTGCCAGCAGTTTCAGCACAGGATGGAACACTGAAGCTTTCTTT. Amino acid sequence: CASSFSTGWNTEAFF.

This clone was found once. The chain combines TRBV19 with TRBJ2-3, with TRBD1 matching over 9 bases. V shed 7 bases, J shed 2 bases, and the junction held 13 bases outside the gene matches. CDR3 length equals 17 residues. Germline V CDR1 and CDR2: LNHDA, SQIVND (reference sequence). In nucleotides, the CDR3 is TGTGCCAGTACCATGACTTGGGACAGGGAAAACACAGATACGCAGTATTTT. Protein: CASTMTWDRENTDTQYF.

This chain uses TRBV7-8 with TRBJ1-1; no clear D. The germline CDR1 and CDR2 sequences are SGHVS and FQNEAQ. V lost 3 bases, J lost 0 bases, and 5 bases lay in between. This CDR3 region has 13 residues. DNA for the CDR3: TGTGCCAGCAGCTTGGCTTTGAACACTGAAGCTTTCTTT. Its translation is CASSLALNTEAFF.

This chain links TRBV5-1 with TRBJ1-1; 8 bases line up with TRBD1. Germline CDR1 SGHRS, CDR2 YFSETQ. The CDR3 loop spans 17 amino acids. The ends lost 4 bases at V and 7 bases at J; junction bases unmatched: 18. The DNA for the CDR3 is TGCGCCAGCAGCCCGGCCCCCGAACAGGGGGGGAGAGGTGAAGCTTTCTTT. It codes for CASSPAPEQGGRGEAFF.

The rearrangement uses TRBV5-6 and TRBJ2-1; tentatively, D is TRBD1 (6 bases). The CDR3 loop spans 13 amino acids. The V gene's germline CDR1 is SGHDT and CDR2 YYEEEE. Deletions cut 3 bases from V and 5 bases from J, with 9 bases between. The CDR3 spells CASSSGQNNEQFF. CDR3 bases: TGTGCCAGCAGCTCAGGACAGAACAATGAGCAGTTCTTC.

As concerns this clone: Other DNA sequences in the same sample also yield this CDR3. The CDR3 nucleotides are TGTGCTAGTGGTTTGGTAGGGCAGGGTAGCAATCAGCCCCAGCATTTT. Protein product: CASGLVGQGSNQPQHF. The gene calls are TRBV12-5 and TRBJ1-5; tentatively, D is TRBD1 (5 bases). CDR3 length: 16 residues. Trimming pared 0 bases from V and 0 bases from J, leaving 9 bases between. Germline lookup yields CDR1 LGHNT and CDR2 FRNRAP.

The chain couples TRBV6-5 to TRBJ1-1, with D possibly TRBD1 on 6 matching bases. Germline values: CDR1 MNHEY, CDR2 SVGAGI. CDR3 length equals 13 residues. V was pared by 4 bases and J by 1 base, with 7 bases between. The CDR3 DNA follows: TGTGCCAGCAGTTGGGACACGAACACTGAAGCTTTCTTT. It is translated as CASSWDTNTEAFF.

The chain uses TRBV5-6 and TRBJ1-5; D is undetermined. The ends were cut back, 2 bases at V and 3 bases at J, with 12 bases in the middle. Looked up from germline, CDR1 is SGHDT and CDR2 is YYEEEE. The CDR3 is made up of 15 amino acids. The CDR3 DNA is TGTGCCAGCAGCTTTTACCAGGAAATCAATCAGCCCCAGCATTTT. This codes for CASSFYQEINQPQHF.

This chain uses TRBV7-8 with TRBJ2-7; D is possibly TRBD2 (5 bases). The CDR3 is made up of 13 amino acids. Germline values: CDR1 SGHVS, CDR2 FQNEAQ. V was clipped by 6 bases and J by 3 bases, with 12 bases between them. CDR3 residues: CASSLAAHYEQYF. For the CDR3, the DNA is TGTGCCAGCAGTCTAGCCGCTCACTACGAGCAGTACTTC.

This chain uses TRBV6-1 with TRBJ1-2; TRBD1 matches 9 bases. CDR1 is MNHNS and CDR2 is SASEGT in the germline V gene. V gave up 3 bases and J gave up 5 bases; unmatched junction bases: 7. This CDR3 region has 15 residues. The CDR3 loop reads CASSEVGQGWYGYTF. DNA for the CDR3: TGTGCCAGCAGTGAGGTGGGACAGGGATGGTATGGCTACACCTTC.

The V gene is TRBV7-9, the J gene TRBJ1-2; 8 positions agree with TRBD1. After removal of 5 bases from V and 6 bases from J, the junction contained 14 bases not matched to a gene. The CDR3 extends over 16 amino acids. Germline assignment: CDR1 SEHNR and CDR2 FQNEAQ (reference sequence). The CDR3 sequence: CASSPDRVNLLDGYTF. The CDR3 DNA sequence: TGTGCCAGCAGCCCGGACAGGGTGAATCTCTTAGATGGCTACACCTTC.

V and J are TRBV7-3 and TRBJ2-7; tentatively, D is TRBD1 (5 bases). V was clipped by 5 bases and J by 5 bases, with 13 bases between them. Germline CDR1 reads SGHTA; CDR2 reads FQGTGA. The CDR3 contains 13 residues. The CDR3 spells CASSPPGFHEQYF. CDR3 coding DNA: TGTGCCAGCAGCCCCCCAGGGTTCCACGAGCAGTACTTC.

In nucleotides, the CDR3 is TGTGCCAGCAGCTTCGGGACAGGGGATGGGCAGCCCCAGCATTTT. Translated: CASSFGTGDGQPQHF. The rearrangement joins TRBV7-9 to TRBJ1-5, with TRBD1 matching over 10 bases. In germline, CDR1 is SEHNR, CDR2 FQNEAQ (reference sequence). The CDR3 is made up of 15 amino acids. With 3 bases clipped from V and 7 bases from J, the junction kept 6 bases outside the gene matches. Based on the CDR3 plus reference TRBV7-9 and TRBJ1-5, the full variable domain is DTGVSQNPRHKITKRGQNVTFRCDPISEHNRLYWYRQTLGQGPEFLTYFQNEAQLEKSRLLSDRFSAERPKGSFSTLEIQRTEQGDSAMYLCASSFGTGDGQPQHFGDGTRLSIL.

V usage is TRBV11-1 and J usage is TRBJ2-6; weak D call: TRBD2 (5 bases). CDR1 is SGHAT and CDR2 is FQDESV in the germline V gene (reference sequence). This CDR3 is built from 15 residues. V gave up 3 bases and J gave up 0 bases, with 6 bases separating them. This CDR3 is CASSLGVSGANVLTF. The CDR3 coding sequence is TGTGCCAGCAGCTTGGGAGTCTCTGGGGCCAACGTCCTGACTTTC.

V is TRBV3-1 (or the pseudogene TRBV3-2) and J is TRBJ2-3; D uncertain. Germline-derived CDR1 and CDR2 are LGHDT and YNNKEL (reference sequence). Trimming took off 8 bases at V and 7 bases at J, with 10 bases between the two ends. The CDR3 length is 11 residues. CDR3 sequence reads: CASVQGNTQYF. The CDR3 nucleotides read TGTGCCAGCGTCCAAGGTAATACGCAGTATTTT.

The chain employs TRBV6-4 and TRBJ2-5, with 9 bases identical to TRBD1. The V segment lost 0 bases and the J segment 3 bases; nucleotides outside the gene matches: 11. Germline V lookup: CDR1 MRHNA, CDR2 SNTAGT. The CDR3 consists of 18 residues. The CDR3 is CASSDSVGWTGEEETQYF. In DNA, the CDR3 is TGTGCCAGCAGTGACTCCGTCGGGTGGACAGGGGAAGAAGAGACCCAGTACTTC.

The J gene is TRBJ2-7, the V gene TRBV15; TRBD2 matches 9 bases. CDR3 length: 13 residues. V shed 6 bases, J shed 6 bases, and the junction held 6 bases outside the gene matches. CDR1 and CDR2 from the germline V gene are LNHNV and YYDKDF (reference sequence). This CDR3 reads CATRGGGGGEQYF. For the CDR3, the DNA is TGTGCCACCAGAGGCGGGGGGGGCGGCGAGCAGTACTTC.

This clone was observed once. This sequence joins TRBV2 and TRBJ1-5; D perhaps matches TRBD1 (5 bases). Germline CDR1 and CDR2: SNHLY and FYNNEI. The germline V and J ends were trimmed by 8 bases and 2 bases, with 19 bases remaining between them. The CDR3 runs 16 residues. The CDR3 DNA is TGTGCCAGCCGGGCCTCGGGGGGGATTCGCAATCAGCCCCAGCATTTT. Translating gives CASRASGGIRNQPQHF. Looking up the rest from reference TRBV2 and TRBJ1-5 gives the full variable domain: EPEVTQTPSHQVTQMGQEVILRCVPISNHLYFYWYRQILGQKVEFLVSFYNNEISEKSEIFDDQFSVERPDGSNFTLKIRSTKLEDSAMYFCASRASGGIRNQPQHFGDGTRLSIL.

The rearrangement joins TRBV20-1 to TRBJ1-4; TRBD1 is a possible D gene (5 bases). The CDR3 is 15 residues long. Germline-derived CDR1 and CDR2 are DFQATT and SNEGSKA (reference sequence). Between the trimmed V and J ends, which lost 3 bases and 4 bases, there was a span of 15 bases. The CDR3 coding sequence is TGCAGTGCTAGTCCCCCCGTTCAGGGTAATGAAAAACTGTTTTTT. The encoded protein is CSASPPVQGNEKLFF.

The V call is TRBV3-1 (or the pseudogene TRBV3-2), the J call TRBJ1-2; D is ambiguous. This CDR3 spans 14 amino acids. Germline V CDR1 and CDR2: LGHDT, YNNKEL (reference sequence). V was clipped by 0 bases and J by 6 bases, with 11 bases between them. The CDR3 bases are TGTGCCAGCAGCCAAGATCTGAGGGCTCATGGCTACACCTTC. Its protein is CASSQDLRAHGYTF.

V gene TRBV5-4 combines with J gene TRBJ2-3; 15 nucleotides agree with TRBD2. The V segment lost 4 bases and the J segment 6 bases; nucleotides outside the gene matches: 6. The CDR3 is made up of 16 amino acids. Germline values: CDR1 SGHNT, CDR2 YYREEE (reference sequence). CDR3 nucleotides: TGTGCCAGCAGCGCGGGACTAGCGGGGGGAGGTGATACGCAGTATTTT. Translated, it gives CASSAGLAGGGDTQYF.

V gene TRBV12-3 or TRBV12-4 combines with J gene TRBJ1-2; possible D gene TRBD1, 5 bases. The CDR3 has 13 residues. The germline V and J ends were trimmed by 5 bases and 3 bases, with 10 bases remaining between them. CDR3 sequence reads: CASSPRGDYGYTF. The CDR3 region has the DNA TGTGCCAGCAGTCCCCGGGGGGACTATGGCTACACCTTC.

V and J are TRBV3-1 (or the pseudogene TRBV3-2) and TRBJ1-4, with D unresolved. The CDR3 loop spans 14 amino acids. The germline V and J ends were trimmed by 5 bases and 8 bases, with 15 bases remaining between them. CDR1 LGHDT and CDR2 YNNKEL come from the germline V gene (reference sequence). The CDR3 is CASSSSGPMEKLFF. CDR3 coding DNA: TGTGCCAGCAGCTCCTCTGGGCCGATGGAAAAACTGTTTTTT.

This chain connects TRBV29-1 to TRBJ1-4; 11 nucleotides line up with TRBD1. Germline V gene data show CDR1 as SQVTM and CDR2 as ANQGSEA. This CDR3 is 11 amino acids long. V lost 7 bases to trimming and J lost 9 bases; unmatched junction nucleotides: 1. The CDR3, as DNA: TGCAGCGGGGACAGGGGGAAAAAACTGTTTTTT. It codes for CSGDRGKKLFF.

The chain combines TRBV6-6 with TRBJ2-7; 7 nucleotides agree with TRBD1. The V gene end was trimmed by 5 bases and the J gene end by 6 bases; junction bases not matched to a gene: 16. Germline assignment: CDR1 MNHNY and CDR2 SVGAGI (reference sequence). The CDR3 contains 16 residues. The CDR3 coding sequence is TGTGCCAGCAGTCGACAGGGCGCCCGGGCTACGAGCGAGCAGTACTTC. Its protein is CASSRQGARATSEQYF.

The chain carries TRBV9 and TRBJ2-2; weak D call: TRBD1 (5 bases). Germline CDR1 and CDR2: SGDLS and YYNGEE. CDR3 length: 16 amino acids. Trimming removed 1 base at V and 2 bases at J, with 12 bases between. CDR3 DNA: TGTGCCAGCAGCGTAAACCCGGACAAAAACACCGGGGAGCTGTTTTTT. Translating it yields CASSVNPDKNTGELFF.

The chain carries TRBV10-1 and TRBJ2-1; 7 nucleotides align to TRBD1. Germline V gene data show CDR1 as WNHNN and CDR2 as SYGVQD (reference sequence). J lost 4 bases, V lost 0 bases, and 6 bases had no gene match. This CDR3 spans 16 amino acids. CDR3 sequence reads: CASSESGTVLYNEQFF. As DNA, the CDR3 is TGCGCCAGCAGTGAGTCCGGGACAGTCCTTTACAATGAGCAGTTCTTC.

The CDR3 region is CAWSSLAGAETQYF. Here the CDR3 DNA reads TGTGCCTGGAGTTCCTTGGCAGGGGCGGAGACCCAGTACTTC. The J gene is TRBJ2-5, the V gene TRBV30; TRBD1 might be the D (6 bases). Germline lookup yields CDR1 GTSNPN and CDR2 SVGIG (reference sequence). The CDR3 consists of 14 residues. V was clipped by 2 bases and J by 5 bases, with 15 bases between them.

J is TRBJ2-1 and V is TRBV10-3, with TRBD1 identical over 7 bases. In germline, CDR1 is ENHRY, CDR2 SYGVKD. J was trimmed by 6 bases and V by 2 bases; bases with no gene match: 4. This CDR3 has 14 residues. CDR3 sequence (DNA): TGTGCCATCAGTGAGGACAGGGACCGCAATGAGCAGTTCTTC. It codes for CAISEDRDRNEQFF.

The chain combines TRBV3-1 (or the pseudogene TRBV3-2) with TRBJ2-7; 7 bases line up with TRBD1. After removal of 3 bases from V and 2 bases from J, the junction contained 10 bases not matched to a gene. Germline V gene sequence: CDR1 LGHDT, CDR2 YNNKEL (reference sequence). The CDR3 covers 16 residues. The CDR3 spells CASSQGFGTATYEQYF. The DNA of the CDR3 is TGTGCCAGCAGCCAGGGTTTCGGGACAGCCACCTACGAGCAGTACTTC.